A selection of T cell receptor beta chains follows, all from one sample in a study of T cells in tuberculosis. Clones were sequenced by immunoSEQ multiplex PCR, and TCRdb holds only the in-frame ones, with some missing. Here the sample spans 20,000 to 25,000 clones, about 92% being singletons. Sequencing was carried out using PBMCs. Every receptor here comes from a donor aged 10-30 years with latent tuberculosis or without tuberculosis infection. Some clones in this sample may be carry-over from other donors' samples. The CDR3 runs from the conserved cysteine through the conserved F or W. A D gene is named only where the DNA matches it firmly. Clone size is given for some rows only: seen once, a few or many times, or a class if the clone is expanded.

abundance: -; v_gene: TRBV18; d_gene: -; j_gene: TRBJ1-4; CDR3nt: TGTGCCAGCTCACACCGGGACATCGTGTTCCGAAATGAAAAACTGTTTTTT; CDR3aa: CASSHRDIVFRNEKLFF
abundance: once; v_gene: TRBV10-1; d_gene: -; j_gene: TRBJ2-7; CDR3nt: TGCGCCAGCAGTGGTTTTGGAGGGTCCGGCTCCTACGAGCAGTACTTC; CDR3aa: CASSGFGGSGSYEQYF
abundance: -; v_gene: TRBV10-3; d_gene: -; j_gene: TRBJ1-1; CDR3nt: TGTGCCATCAGTTATGGACAGCAGAACACTGAAGCTTTCTTT; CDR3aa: CAISYGQQNTEAFF
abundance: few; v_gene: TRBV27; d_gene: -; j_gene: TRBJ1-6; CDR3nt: TGTGCCAGCAGTTTGAAGGGACACAGATTATCACCCCTCCACTTT; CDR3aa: CASSLKGHRLSPLHF
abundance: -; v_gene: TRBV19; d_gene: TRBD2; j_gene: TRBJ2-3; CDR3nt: TGTGCCAGTAGTATCATAAGTGGGCGGGAGGCGTATTTT; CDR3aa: CASSIISGREAYF
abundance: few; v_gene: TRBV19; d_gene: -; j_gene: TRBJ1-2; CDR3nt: TGTGCCAGTAGAATCCCCCAGGGGAACTATGGCTACACCTTC; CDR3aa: CASRIPQGNYGYTF
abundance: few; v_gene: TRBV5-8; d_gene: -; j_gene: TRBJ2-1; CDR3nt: TGTGCCAGCAGCCCGCAGGTCGGGAAGCACAATGAGCAGTTCTTC; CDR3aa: CASSPQVGKHNEQFF
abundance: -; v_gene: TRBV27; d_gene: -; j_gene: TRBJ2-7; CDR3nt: TGTGCCAGCAGGGGGGCGGGCCAGGGAGTCTACGAGCAGTACTTC; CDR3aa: CASRGAGQGVYEQYF
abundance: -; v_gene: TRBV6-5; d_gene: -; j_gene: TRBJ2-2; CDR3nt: TGTGCCAGCGGCCCGATGACAGGACCCACCGGGGAGCTGTTTTTT; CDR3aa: CASGPMTGPTGELFF
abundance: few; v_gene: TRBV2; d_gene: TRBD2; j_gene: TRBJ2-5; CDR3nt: TGTGCCAGCAGTTTAGCGGGAGGTCGGGAGACCCAGTACTTC; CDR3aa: CASSLAGGRETQYF
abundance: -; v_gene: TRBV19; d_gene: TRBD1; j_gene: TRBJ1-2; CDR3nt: TGTGCCAGTAGTATAACCCGGGGACGGGGGACAGCTAACTATGGCTACACCTTC; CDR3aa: CASSITRGRGTANYGYTF
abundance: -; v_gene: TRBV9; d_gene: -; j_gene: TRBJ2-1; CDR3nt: TGTGCCAGCAGCGTAGCAGTCGCGGGTGGTGAGCAGTTCTTC; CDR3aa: CASSVAVAGGEQFF
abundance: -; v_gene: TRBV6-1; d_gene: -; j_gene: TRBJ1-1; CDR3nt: TGTGCCAGCGGTAATAGGGGGTGGGGTGAAGCTTTCTTT; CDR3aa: CASGNRGWGEAFF
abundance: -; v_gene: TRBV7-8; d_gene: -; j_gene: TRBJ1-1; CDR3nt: TGTGCCAGCAGCTTAGATGTGGCAGATCCACGCCCAGCTTTCTTT; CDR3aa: CASSLDVADPRPAFF
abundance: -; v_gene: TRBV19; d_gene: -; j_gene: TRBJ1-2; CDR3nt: TGTGCCAGTAGTATCGTTGGCAGGGACTATGGCTACACCTTC; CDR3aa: CASSIVGRDYGYTF
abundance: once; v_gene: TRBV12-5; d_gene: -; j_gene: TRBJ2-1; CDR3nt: TGTGCTAGTGGTTTCCCTGACAGATACAATGAGCAGTTCTTC; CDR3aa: CASGFPDRYNEQFF
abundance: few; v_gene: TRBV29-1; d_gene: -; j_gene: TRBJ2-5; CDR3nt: TGCAGCGTTGAGTCCGGTCAAGAGACCCAGTACTTC; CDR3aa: CSVESGQETQYF
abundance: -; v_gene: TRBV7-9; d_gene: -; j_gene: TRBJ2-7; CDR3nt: TGTGCCAGCAGCTTAGGGGCAGAGCCAACGTACTTC; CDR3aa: CASSLGAEPTYF
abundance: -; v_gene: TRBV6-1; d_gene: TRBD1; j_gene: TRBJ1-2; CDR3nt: TGTGCCAGCACCGGGACAGCTAACTATGGCTACACCTTC; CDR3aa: CASTGTANYGYTF
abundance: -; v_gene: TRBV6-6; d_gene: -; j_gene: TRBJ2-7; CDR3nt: TGTGCCAGCACCGAAGACAGAATAGTTATCTACGAGCAGTACTTC; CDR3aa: CASTEDRIVIYEQYF
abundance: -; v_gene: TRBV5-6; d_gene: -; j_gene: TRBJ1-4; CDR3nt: TGTGCCAGCAGCTGGATGGGCTGGGACACCGAAAAACTGTTTTTT; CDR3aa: CASSWMGWDTEKLFF
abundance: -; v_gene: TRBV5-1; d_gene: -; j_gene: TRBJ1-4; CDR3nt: TGCGCCAGCAGCTCAACTGGGTCAGGGAATGAAAAACTGTTTTTT; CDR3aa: CASSSTGSGNEKLFF
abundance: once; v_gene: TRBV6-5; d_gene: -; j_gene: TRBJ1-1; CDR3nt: TGTGCCAGCAGTTATCAACCCGACTTGAACACTGAAGCTTTCTTT; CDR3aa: CASSYQPDLNTEAFF
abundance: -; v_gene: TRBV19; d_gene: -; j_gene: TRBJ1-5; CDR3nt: TGTGCCAGTAACAATGGAGCAGGGCGGGATAGCAATCAGCCCCAGCATTTT; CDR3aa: CASNNGAGRDSNQPQHF
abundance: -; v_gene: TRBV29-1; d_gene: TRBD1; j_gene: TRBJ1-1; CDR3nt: TGCAGCGTCTCTGACAGGGGAGGGCCTGAAGCTTTCTTT; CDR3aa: CSVSDRGGPEAFF
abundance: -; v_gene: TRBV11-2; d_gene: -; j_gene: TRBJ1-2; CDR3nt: TGTGCCAGCAGCTCCAGACAGGAAAACTATGGCTACACCTTC; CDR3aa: CASSSRQENYGYTF
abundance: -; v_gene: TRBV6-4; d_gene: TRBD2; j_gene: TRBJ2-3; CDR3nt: TGTGCCAGCAGTGAAGCGGGGGGGACACCCACAGATACGCAGTATTTT; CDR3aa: CASSEAGGTPTDTQYF
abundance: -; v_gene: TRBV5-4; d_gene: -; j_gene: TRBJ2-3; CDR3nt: TGTGCCAGCAGCCCGAGAGGGAGTGCAGATACGCAGTATTTT; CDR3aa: CASSPRGSADTQYF
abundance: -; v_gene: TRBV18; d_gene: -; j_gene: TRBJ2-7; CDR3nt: TGTGCCAGCTCACCGGGCTACGGGAGCTCCTACGAGCAGTACTTC; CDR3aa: CASSPGYGSSYEQYF
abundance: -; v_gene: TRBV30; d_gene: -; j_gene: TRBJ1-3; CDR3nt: TGTGCCTGGAGTGTTGGTGTGACGGGAGGAAACACCATATATTTT; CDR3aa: CAWSVGVTGGNTIYF
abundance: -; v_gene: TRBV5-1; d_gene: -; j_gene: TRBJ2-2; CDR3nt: TGCGCCAGCAGCTACCGGACAGAAGACACCGGGGAGCTGTTTTTT; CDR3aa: CASSYRTEDTGELFF
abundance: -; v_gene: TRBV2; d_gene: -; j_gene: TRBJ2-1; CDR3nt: TGTGGCGGTAGGGGTTTGGTCCTCAATGAGCAGTTCTTC; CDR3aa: CGGRGLVLNEQFF
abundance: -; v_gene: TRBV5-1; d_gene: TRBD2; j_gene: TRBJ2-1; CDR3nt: TGCGCCAGCGGACTAGCGGGGGGTGAGCAGTTCTTC; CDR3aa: CASGLAGGEQFF
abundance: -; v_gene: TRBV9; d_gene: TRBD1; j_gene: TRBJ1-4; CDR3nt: TGTGCCAGCAGCGTAGAGGACAGGGGACTAGCTAATGAAAAACTGTTTTTT; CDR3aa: CASSVEDRGLANEKLFF
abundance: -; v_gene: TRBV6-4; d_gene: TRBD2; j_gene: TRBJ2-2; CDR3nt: TGTGCCAGCAGTGACTCGACTAGCGGGGCAACCGGGGAGCTGTTTTTT; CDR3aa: CASSDSTSGATGELFF
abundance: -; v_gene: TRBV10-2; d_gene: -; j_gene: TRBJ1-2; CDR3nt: TGCGCCAGCAGAAAGACAGAGACAAACTATGGCTACACCTTC; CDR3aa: CASRKTETNYGYTF
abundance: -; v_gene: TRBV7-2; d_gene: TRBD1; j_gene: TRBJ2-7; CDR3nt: TGTGCCAGCAGCTTAGTGGGAGGCAGGGGGCAACCGACCTACGAGCAGTACTTC; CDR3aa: CASSLVGGRGQPTYEQYF
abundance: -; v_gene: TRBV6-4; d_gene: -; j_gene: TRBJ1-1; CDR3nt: TGTGCCAGCAGTGCCAGCCAGGGAGGAAAAGCTTTCTTT; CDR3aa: CASSASQGGKAFF
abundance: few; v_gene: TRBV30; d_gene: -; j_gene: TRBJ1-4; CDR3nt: TGTGCCTGGAGTGTACTCGGGGAAAAACTGTTTTTT; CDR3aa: CAWSVLGEKLFF
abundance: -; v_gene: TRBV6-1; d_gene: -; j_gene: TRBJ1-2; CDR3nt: TGTGCCATCCGGCTGACTCCAACGGGTACATATGGCTACACCTTC; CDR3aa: CAIRLTPTGTYGYTF
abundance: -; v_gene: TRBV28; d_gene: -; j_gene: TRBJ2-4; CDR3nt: TGTGCCAGCAGTTTATTCGGGAGCCTAAGCATTCAGTACTTC; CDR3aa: CASSLFGSLSIQYF
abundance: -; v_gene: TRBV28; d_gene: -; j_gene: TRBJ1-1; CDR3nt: TGTGCCAGCAGTTTAGCAGGGCGTGAAGCTTTCTTT; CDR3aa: CASSLAGREAFF
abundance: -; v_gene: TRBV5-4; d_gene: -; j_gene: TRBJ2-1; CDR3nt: TGTGCCAGCAGCTGGAGAGCGACAGAAATGGTGATCTTC; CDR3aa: CASSWRATEMVIF
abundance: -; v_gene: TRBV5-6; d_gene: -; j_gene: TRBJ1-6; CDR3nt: TGTGCCAGCAGTGTAGGGGATCGCCAATCACCCCTCCACTTT; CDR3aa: CASSVGDRQSPLHF